This T cell receptor beta chain appears in the sequencing data of a study of T cells in localized non-small cell lung cancer. The repertoire was sequenced with immunoSEQ multiplex PCR; TCRdb's copy has only in-frame clones and lacks some. Of about 78,000 clones in the sample, approximately 84% were seen once. Per the germline V gene, CDR1 is LNHDA and CDR2 is SQIVND (reference sequence). V was pared by 0 bases and J by 3 bases, with 6 bases between. There are 13 residues in the CDR3. The source is a man between 40 and 70 years old with stage I lung adenocarcinoma. The chain joins TRBV19 to TRBJ2-7; D is unclear. The specimen was peripheral blood, collected before any cancer treatment. DNA of the CDR3: TGTGCCAGTAGTATAGATCTCCGCTACGAGCAGTACTTC. Its translation is CASSIDLRYEQYF.